The text below deals with one TCR beta chain. As yet, its antigen is unknown. This sample is drawn from a study of cytomegalovirus exposure and HLA in healthy donors. Study context: Unique TCRs from HLA-typed donors, around 93 million of them, were held in an early data release. Whole-study results and caveats: In vitro, a few CMV-associated chains proved specific for CMV antigens.

PCR used 60 Vbeta primers and 13 Jbeta primers. Produced via immunoSEQ multiplex PCR; TCRdb's table is partial and in-frame only. The table shows 95,000 to 150,000 clones, with about four fifths occurring only once. V was clipped by 6 bases and J by 3 bases; unmatched bases: 7. The CDR3 runs to 14 residues. Germline V gene sequence: CDR1 MNHEY, CDR2 SVGAGI. The sequenced material came from PBMCs. The chain has TRBV6-5 and TRBJ2-7, with TRBD2 matching over 8 bases. The clonotype originates from a woman aged 40 to 50 in good health and CMV-seropositive. In nucleotides, the CDR3 is TGTGCCAGCAGCCAGATAGCGGGACTCTACGAGCAGTACTTC. Translated, it gives CASSQIAGLYEQYF.